This is a list of T cell receptor beta chains from one sample in a study of identical twins. TCRdb re-analysed the 5' RACE reads in MiXCR, keeping a single row per CDR3 protein. The sample has 200,000 to 250,000 distinct CDR3 sequences, over 12% seen once. Specimen: memory (CD45RO+) T cells sorted from blood. The origin of the receptors is a woman younger than 30 in good health. The CDR3 runs from the conserved cysteine through the conserved F or W. D genes are given only for firm matches. Clone size is given for some rows only: seen once, a few or many times, or a class if the clone is expanded.

V gene: TRBV7-3; clone size: few; D gene: -; J gene: TRBJ1-1; CDR3 DNA: TGTGCCAGCAGCTTATATGTCGGGAACACTGAAGCTTTCTTT; CDR3 protein: CASSLYVGNTEAFF
V gene: TRBV6-1; clone size: few; D gene: -; J gene: TRBJ1-5; CDR3 DNA: TGTGCCAGCAGCGCCGGGGGCAGCAATCAGCCCCAGCATTTT; CDR3 protein: CASSAGGSNQPQHF
V gene: TRBV6-1; clone size: -; D gene: -; J gene: TRBJ1-1; CDR3 DNA: TGTGCCAGCAGTAACGCGTGGGGGAACACTGAAGCTTTCTTT; CDR3 protein: CASSNAWGNTEAFF
V gene: TRBV20-1; clone size: few; D gene: TRBD1; J gene: TRBJ1-1; CDR3 DNA: TGCAGTGTACGCGGACAGGGGTGGGCTTTCTTT; CDR3 protein: CSVRGQGWAFF
V gene: TRBV3-1; clone size: many; D gene: TRBD2; J gene: TRBJ2-7; CDR3 DNA: TGTGCCAGCAGCCAGAGCGGGGGCCCCGGCGAGCAGTACTTC; CDR3 protein: CASSQSGGPGEQYF
V gene: TRBV10-3; clone size: -; D gene: -; J gene: TRBJ2-7; CDR3 DNA: TGTGCCATCAGTGATCCCCTGGGCACAGATCCGACCTACGAGCAGTACTTC; CDR3 protein: CAISDPLGTDPTYEQYF
V gene: TRBV7-9; clone size: few; D gene: TRBD1; J gene: TRBJ1-1; CDR3 DNA: TGTGCCAGCAGCTCCGGACAGGGCGATTTCGACAAAGCTTTCTTT; CDR3 protein: CASSSGQGDFDKAFF
V gene: TRBV5-6; clone size: -; D gene: -; J gene: TRBJ2-7; CDR3 DNA: TGTGCCACTGGAATCCAATCCCTAAGACACTACGAGCAGTACTTC; CDR3 protein: CATGIQSLRHYEQYF
V gene: TRBV20-1; clone size: few; D gene: -; J gene: TRBJ1-1; CDR3 DNA: TGCAGTGCTAGAGTGTCGGGAACGCCTGAAGCTTTCTTT; CDR3 protein: CSARVSGTPEAFF
V gene: TRBV3-1; clone size: few; D gene: -; J gene: TRBJ1-6; CDR3 DNA: TGTGCCAGCAGCCAACCCGGGGATTCACCCCTCCACTTT; CDR3 protein: CASSQPGDSPLHF
V gene: TRBV2; clone size: -; D gene: -; J gene: TRBJ1-6; CDR3 DNA: TGTGCCAGCAAGACCGATTTTAATTCACCCCTCCACTTT; CDR3 protein: CASKTDFNSPLHF
V gene: TRBV6-1; clone size: -; D gene: -; J gene: TRBJ2-1; CDR3 DNA: TGTGCCAGCACGGGCAGGTACTACAATGAGCAGTTCTTC; CDR3 protein: CASTGRYYNEQFF
V gene: TRBV13; clone size: -; D gene: -; J gene: TRBJ1-1; CDR3 DNA: TGTGCCAGCAGCGTATTACAGGGCCAGAACACTGAAGCTTTCTTT; CDR3 protein: CASSVLQGQNTEAFF
V gene: TRBV5-6; clone size: few; D gene: -; J gene: TRBJ2-5; CDR3 DNA: TGTGCCAGCAGCTTGGGAGGGCGGATTCGCCCCTCCAAGGAGACCCAGTACTTC; CDR3 protein: CASSLGGRIRPSKETQYF
V gene: TRBV6-2/TRBV6-3; clone size: -; D gene: TRBD1; J gene: TRBJ1-1; CDR3 DNA: TGTGCCAGCAGGCGACCTAGACAGGGGAACCGAATGAACACTGAAGCTTTCTTT; CDR3 protein: CASRRPRQGNRMNTEAFF
V gene: TRBV6-1; clone size: few; D gene: -; J gene: TRBJ1-1; CDR3 DNA: TGTGCCAGCAGTGAAGCGCAGGGCGATGTCACTGAAGCTTTCTTT; CDR3 protein: CASSEAQGDVTEAFF
V gene: TRBV12-3/TRBV12-4; clone size: many; D gene: -; J gene: TRBJ1-6; CDR3 DNA: TGTGCCAGCAGTTTGCACAGGGCCGGTTCACCCCTCCACTTT; CDR3 protein: CASSLHRAGSPLHF
V gene: TRBV11-2; clone size: -; D gene: -; J gene: TRBJ2-4; CDR3 DNA: TGTGCCAGCAGCTTATCTTCGAGGGGTGAAAGGGCAGCCAAAAACATTCAGTACTTC; CDR3 protein: CASSLSSRGERAAKNIQYF
V gene: TRBV10-3; clone size: many; D gene: -; J gene: TRBJ2-5; CDR3 DNA: TGTGCCATCAGAAAAGATGGGGGTCAAGAGACCCAGTACTTC; CDR3 protein: CAIRKDGGQETQYF
V gene: TRBV4-3; clone size: few; D gene: TRBD1; J gene: TRBJ2-7; CDR3 DNA: TGCGCCAGCAGCCACTTGGGACAGGCAGGCGAGCAGTACTTC; CDR3 protein: CASSHLGQAGEQYF